The sample holds a few counts of the clone carrying this T cell receptor (beta chain). This specimen belongs to a study of OX40 agonist ivuxolimab in advanced cancers. The wider study: As their treatment, patients were administered ivuxolimab, an agonistic anti-OX40 (CD134) antibody. In this trial design, patients received ivuxolimab intravenously at 0.01 to 10 mg/kg every 2 weeks. Of mixed ages from about 20 to 85 and averaging 60 years, the group was more than 65% male.

Produced via immunoSEQ multiplex PCR; TCRdb's table is partial and in-frame only. The repertoire holds some 37,000 clones, with 80% to 90% as singletons. Any history of autoimmune disease or systemic immunosuppression disqualified patients. CDR1 GTSNPN and CDR2 SVGIG come from the germline V gene (reference sequence). This CDR3 has 17 residues. Unmatched junction bases numbered 9, after V lost 7 bases and J lost 0 bases. The sequencing used CD4+ or CD8+ T cells sorted from blood, collected in a trial of the OX40 agonist ivuxolimab. This rearrangement joins TRBV30 to TRBJ1-6; the match to TRBD1 covers 10 bases. The sequence came from an adult with an advanced solid tumor such as melanoma, head and neck, liver or kidney cancer. DNA for the CDR3: TGTGCCTCGGGACAGGGGCTGGGTACCTCCTATAATTCACCCCTCCACTTT. Its translation is CASGQGLGTSYNSPLHF.